Included here is one T cell receptor beta chain sequence, with context. These data are taken from a study of early T cells in non-severe SARS-CoV-2 infection. TCRdb re-analysed the 5' RACE reads in MiXCR, keeping a single row per CDR3 protein. Here the sample spans roughly 67,000 distinct CDR3 sequences, 10% to 15% being singletons. The V end was cut by 3 bases, the J end by 5 bases, with 16 bases between. Germline-derived CDR1 and CDR2 are SGHVS and FQNEAQ. The CDR3 totals 15 residues. This chain connects TRBV7-8 to TRBJ1-1; D gene unclear. The receptor's source is an adult who was a healthcare worker with PCR-confirmed SARS-CoV-2 infection or an uninfected control (not recorded which). Sequencing was performed on whole blood. CDR3 residues: CASSLGGFEGTEAFF. The CDR3 region has the DNA TGTGCCAGCAGCTTGGGAGGCTTCGAGGGTACTGAAGCTTTCTTT. Drawing the rest from reference TRBV7-8 and TRBJ1-1, the complete variable domain is GAGVSQSPRYKVAKRGQDVALRCDPISGHVSLFWYQQALGQGPEFLTYFQNEAQLDKSGLPSDRFFAERPEGSVSTLKIQRTQQEDSAVYLCASSLGGFEGTEAFFGQGTRLTVV.